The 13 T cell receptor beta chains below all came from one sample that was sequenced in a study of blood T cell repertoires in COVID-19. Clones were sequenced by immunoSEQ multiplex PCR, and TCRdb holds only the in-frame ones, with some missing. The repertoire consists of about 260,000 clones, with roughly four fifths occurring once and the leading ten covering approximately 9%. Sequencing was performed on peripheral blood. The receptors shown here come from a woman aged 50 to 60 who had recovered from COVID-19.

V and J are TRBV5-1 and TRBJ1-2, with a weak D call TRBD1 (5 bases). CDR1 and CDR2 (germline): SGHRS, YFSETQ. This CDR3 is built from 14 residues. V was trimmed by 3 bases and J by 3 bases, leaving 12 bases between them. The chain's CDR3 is CASSSQTDDYGYTF. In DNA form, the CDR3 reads TGCGCCAGCAGCTCCCAGACAGACGACTATGGCTACACCTTC.

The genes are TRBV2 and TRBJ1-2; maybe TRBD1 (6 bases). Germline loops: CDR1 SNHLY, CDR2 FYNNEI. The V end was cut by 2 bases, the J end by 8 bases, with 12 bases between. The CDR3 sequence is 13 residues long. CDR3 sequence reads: CASSERQAPGYTF. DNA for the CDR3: TGTGCCAGCAGTGAAAGACAGGCGCCGGGCTACACCTTC.

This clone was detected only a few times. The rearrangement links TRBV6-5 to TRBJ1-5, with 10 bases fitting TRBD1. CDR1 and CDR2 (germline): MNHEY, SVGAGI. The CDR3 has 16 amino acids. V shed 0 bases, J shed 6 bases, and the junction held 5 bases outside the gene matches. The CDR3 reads CASSYSGTGEGQPQHF. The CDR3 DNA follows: TGTGCCAGCAGTTACTCCGGGACAGGGGAAGGTCAGCCCCAGCATTTT.

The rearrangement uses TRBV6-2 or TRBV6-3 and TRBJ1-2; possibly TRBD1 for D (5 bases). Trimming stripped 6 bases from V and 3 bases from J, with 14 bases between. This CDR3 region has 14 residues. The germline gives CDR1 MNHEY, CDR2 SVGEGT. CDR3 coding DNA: TGTGCCAGCAGCCTCGCAGGGTCCGACTATGGCTACACCTTC. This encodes CASSLAGSDYGYTF.

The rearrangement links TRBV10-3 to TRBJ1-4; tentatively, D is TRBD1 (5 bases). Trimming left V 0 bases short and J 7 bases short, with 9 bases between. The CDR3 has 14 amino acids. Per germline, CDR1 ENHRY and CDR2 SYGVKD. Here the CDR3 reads CAISESPRGEKLFF. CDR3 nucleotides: TGTGCCATCAGTGAGTCCCCAAGGGGTGAAAAACTGTTTTTT.

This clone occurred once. The CDR3 sequence is CASSQASGTTNEKLFF. In DNA, the CDR3 is TGTGCCAGCAGCCAGGCCTCAGGGACAACTAATGAAAAACTGTTTTTT. J is TRBJ1-4 and V is TRBV4-2; TRBD1 is a possible D gene (5 bases). Per the germline V gene, CDR1 is LGHNA and CDR2 is YNFKEQ. There are 16 residues in the CDR3. Trimming removed 3 bases from V and 0 bases from J, with 11 bases in between.

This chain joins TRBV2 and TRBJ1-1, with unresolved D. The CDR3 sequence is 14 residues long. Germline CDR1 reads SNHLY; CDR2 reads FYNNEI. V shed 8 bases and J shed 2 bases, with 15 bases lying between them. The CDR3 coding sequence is TGTGCCAGCGCCGTAAGGTGGGCTAACACTGAAGCTTTCTTT. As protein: CASAVRWANTEAFF.

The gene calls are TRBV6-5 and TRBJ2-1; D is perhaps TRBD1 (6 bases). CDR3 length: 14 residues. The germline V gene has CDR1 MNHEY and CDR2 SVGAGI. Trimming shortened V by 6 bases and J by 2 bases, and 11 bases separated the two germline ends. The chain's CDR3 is CASSRQEPYNEQFF. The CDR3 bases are TGTGCCAGCAGCCGACAGGAGCCCTACAATGAGCAGTTCTTC.

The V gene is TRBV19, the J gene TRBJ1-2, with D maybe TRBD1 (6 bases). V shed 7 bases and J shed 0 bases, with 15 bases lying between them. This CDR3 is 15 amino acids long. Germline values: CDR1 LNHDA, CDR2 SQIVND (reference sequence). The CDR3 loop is CASNDPRGSNYGYTF. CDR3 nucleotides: TGTGCCAGTAACGACCCAAGGGGGTCTAACTATGGCTACACCTTC.

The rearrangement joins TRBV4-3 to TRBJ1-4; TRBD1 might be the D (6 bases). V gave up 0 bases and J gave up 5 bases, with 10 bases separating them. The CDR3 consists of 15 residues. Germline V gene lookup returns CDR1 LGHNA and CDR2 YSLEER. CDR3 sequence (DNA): TGCGCCAGCAGCCAAGAGGGACAAGGAAATGAAAAACTGTTTTTT. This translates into CASSQEGQGNEKLFF.

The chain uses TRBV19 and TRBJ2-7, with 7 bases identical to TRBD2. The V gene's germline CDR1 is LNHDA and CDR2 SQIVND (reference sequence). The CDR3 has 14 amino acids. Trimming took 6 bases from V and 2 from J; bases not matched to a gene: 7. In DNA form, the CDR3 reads TGTGCCAGTAGCAAGCGGGATCCCCCCTACGAGCAGTACTTC. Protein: CASSKRDPPYEQYF.

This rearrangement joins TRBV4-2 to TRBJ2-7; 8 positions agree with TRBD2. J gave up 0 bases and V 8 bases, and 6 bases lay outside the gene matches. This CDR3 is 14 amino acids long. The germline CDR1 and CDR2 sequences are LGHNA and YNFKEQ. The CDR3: CASSAGDSSYEQYF. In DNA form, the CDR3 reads TGTGCCAGCTCAGCGGGGGATAGCTCCTACGAGCAGTACTTC.

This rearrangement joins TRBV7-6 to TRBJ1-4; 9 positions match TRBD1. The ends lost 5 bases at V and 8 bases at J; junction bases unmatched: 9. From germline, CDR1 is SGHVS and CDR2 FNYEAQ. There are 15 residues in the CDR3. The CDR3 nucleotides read TGTGCCAGCAGCGCCCAGGCCGGGACAGGGGAAAAACTGTTTTTT. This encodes CASSAQAGTGEKLFF.